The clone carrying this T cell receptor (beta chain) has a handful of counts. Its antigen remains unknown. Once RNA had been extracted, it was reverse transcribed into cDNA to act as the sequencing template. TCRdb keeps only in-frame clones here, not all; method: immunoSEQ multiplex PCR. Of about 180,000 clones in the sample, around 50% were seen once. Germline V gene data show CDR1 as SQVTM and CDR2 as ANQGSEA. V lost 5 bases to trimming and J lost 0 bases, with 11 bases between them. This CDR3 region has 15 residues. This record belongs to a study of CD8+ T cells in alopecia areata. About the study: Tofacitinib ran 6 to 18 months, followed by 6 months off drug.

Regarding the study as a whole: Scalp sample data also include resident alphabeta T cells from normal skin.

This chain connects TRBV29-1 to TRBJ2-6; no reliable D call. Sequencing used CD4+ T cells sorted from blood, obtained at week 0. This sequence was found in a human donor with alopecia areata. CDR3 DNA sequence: TGCAGCGTTCTCTCCGGGTACTCTGGGGCCAACGTCCTGACTTTC. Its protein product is CSVLSGYSGANVLTF.